This TCR beta chain stems from a study of identical twins. With respect to this clonotype: Relative to the germline gene, one junction end is altered; a read error may explain this.

Per germline, CDR1 SGHTA and CDR2 FQGNSA. The CDR3 consists of 11 residues. MiXCR was run by TCRdb on the 5' RACE reads, yielding one entry per CDR3 protein. The sample consists of some 1,600,000 distinct CDR3 sequences, about 32% of them appearing once. This clonotype originated in a newborn girl in good health. The sequenced material came from cord blood. The chain joins TRBV7-2 to TRBJ2-4; D is undetermined. CDR3 in amino acids: CASSLGNIRYF. Here the CDR3 DNA reads TGTGCCAGCAGCTTAGGAAACATTCGGTACTTC.